This entry describes one T cell receptor beta chain. No antigen is known for it. No much larger clone is present one base from it, and per-base qualities are unavailable. These data are taken from a study of T cell responses to AZD1222 COVID-19 vaccine (dated by TCRdb to the early 2020s). About the investigation overall: A total of 233 trial participants underwent TCR sequencing, of whom about 200 had received two doses of AZD1222 and approximately 26 had received two doses of the MenACWY control vaccine. Enrollment into the trials was organized by age into subgroups of 18-55, 56-69 and 70-plus years, and those subgroups contained roughly 150, 30 and 60 TCR-sequenced participants, respectively.

The CDR3 regions of human TCRbeta chains were analyzed by immunosequencing. As for the authors' bioinformatics: Repertoire TCRs were matched against a reference library of SARS-CoV-2-specific TCRs generated with the MIRA antigen-specificity platform. Breadth was defined as the fraction of unique TCRs that were SARS-CoV-2-associated, and depth was defined as the fraction of total T cells that were SARS-CoV-2-associated. Using the MIRA data, every spike-specific TCR was mapped to the spike region that the TCR reacted to and assigned to either a CD4 or a CD8 class. Log10-transformed breadth and depth values were compared by one-way ANOVA with Sidak's multiple comparisons tests. What TCRdb holds here is the immuneACCESS table cut down to in-frame rearrangements. Part of the clones is not present; checked against another copy, under half of the missing clones reflect an unresolved V gene, and the others are unexplained. The DNA was the basis for D and trimming; V, J and clone size are from that table. The sample table shows around 270,000 clones, and approximately 94% are seen once. Of the sample, 0.55% falls within the top ten clones.

The germline V and J ends show losses of 7 bases and 0 bases respectively, and no gene match explains 12 bases of the junction. The CDR3 goes from the cysteine to the phenylalanine over 18 residues. Just the 54-base CDR3 DNA is kept, in frame starting at base 1. Sequences SNHLY (CDR1) and FYNNEI (CDR2) are obtained from the germline V gene. The meaning of the sample's time point label: about 28 days (+/-7) after the second vaccine dose. AZD1222 recipients whose second dose came at about 4 weeks and those whose second dose came at about 12 weeks were combined into one group, since spike-specific TCR depth and breadth did not differ between the two schedules. Vaccinee samples came from UK trials COV001 and COV002, including a single-blind randomized controlled phase 2/3 trial of AZD1222 (ChAdOx1 nCoV-19) in healthy adults. For TCRbeta chain sequencing, PBMC samples were collected from trial participants at day 0 and at day 28 after the second dose.

General conclusions and limits of the study: No day 14 peak-response samples were available, so repertoires were characterized only after the peak T cell response. Conclusions about previously exposed vaccinees are limited because only six or seven AZD1222 recipients were SARS-CoV-2 seropositive at baseline. Reportedly, almost half of the unique spike-specific TCRs recognized epitopes lying outside the regions that are mutated in the B.1.351 and B.1.1.7 variants. A significant rise in spike-specific TCR breadth and depth was observed after two AZD1222 doses relative to day 0 and relative to MenACWY recipients. Participants were mostly white British and included more females than males, and it was suggested by the authors that clonal diversity may have been underestimated. The vaccine-associated CD4 TCRs covered the entire spike protein, and the dominant responses fell in regions 160-218 and 743-854. In the small 56-69-year group, the increase in depth fell short of significance, most likely because of low power.

The starting material was peripheral blood, obtained 28 days after the second AZD1222 dose. This TCR was sampled from an adult who received the AZD1222 COVID-19 vaccine. The chain employs TRBV2 and TRBJ1-3; TRBD1 agrees with 10 junctional bases. The CDR3 protein sequence reads: CASIRDRGSPLSGNTIYF. The nucleotides read TGTGCCAGCATACGGGACAGGGGATCCCCACTCTCTGGAAACACCATATATTTT.